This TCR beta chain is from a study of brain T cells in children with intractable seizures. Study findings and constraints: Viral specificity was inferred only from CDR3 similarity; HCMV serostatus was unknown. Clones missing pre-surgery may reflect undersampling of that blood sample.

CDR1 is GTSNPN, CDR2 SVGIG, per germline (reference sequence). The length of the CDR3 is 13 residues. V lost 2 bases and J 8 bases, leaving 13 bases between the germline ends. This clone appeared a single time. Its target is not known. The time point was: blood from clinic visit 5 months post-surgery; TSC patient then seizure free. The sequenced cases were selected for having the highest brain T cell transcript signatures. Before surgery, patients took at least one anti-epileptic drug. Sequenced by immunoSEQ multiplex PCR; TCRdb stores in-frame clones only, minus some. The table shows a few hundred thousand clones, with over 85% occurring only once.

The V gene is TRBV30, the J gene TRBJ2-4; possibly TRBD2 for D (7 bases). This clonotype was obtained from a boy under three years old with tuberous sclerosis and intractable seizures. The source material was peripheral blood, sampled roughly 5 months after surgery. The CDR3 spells CAWSSQGRDIQYF. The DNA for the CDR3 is TGTGCCTGGAGTTCTCAGGGGAGGGACATTCAGTACTTC.